The clone carrying this T cell receptor (beta chain) appeared once. Different DNA sequences within this sample yield the same CDR3. Looked up from germline, CDR1 is SGDLS and CDR2 is YYNGEE. V lost 2 bases to trimming and J lost 2 bases; unmatched junction nucleotides: 1. The CDR3 has 15 amino acids. These data originate in a study of blood T cell repertoires in COVID-19. At the level of the study: Samples taken during acute and convalescent COVID-19 were collected in the United States, Italy and Spain. PBMCs, B-cell-depleted T cells, or T cells provided the cDNA or gDNA that made up the material.

Under the authors' procedure: Reference gene primer amplification in the assay estimated nucleated cell counts. Generated by immunoSEQ multiplex PCR, the TCRdb table keeps only in-frame clones and is missing some. V, J and clone size reflect that table, while D and trimming were determined from the DNA. This table has tens of thousands of clones, around nine tenths appearing once. The chain carries TRBV9 and TRBJ1-5; TRBD1 agrees at 10 bases. Sequenced input: peripheral blood. The source is a human donor in a cohort sampled during active COVID-19. The CDR3 protein is CASSVGTGGNQPQHF. In DNA, the CDR3 is TGTGCCAGCAGCGTCGGGACAGGGGGCAATCAGCCCCAGCATTTT.